A single sample gave rise to the 23 T cell receptor beta chains below, sequenced in a study of vaccination and CD4 T cells after COVID-19. These TCRs' antigens remain unknown. Regarding treatment: approximately 9-day PBMC culture with coronavirus spike peptide pools or control peptides (ViraFEST assay). The Oncomine TCR Beta short-read assay was what sequenced the DNA obtained from cultured CD4+ T cells. TCRdb re-analysed the PCR reads in MiXCR, keeping a single row per CDR3 protein. The sample gives 13,000 or so distinct CDR3 sequences, about 76% of which show up once; 30% to 40% is in the top ten. Sequencing used CD4+ T cells from blood, cultured in vitro. The origin of the receptors is a human donor who had recovered from COVID-19.

This clonotype is labeled as large. The J gene is TRBJ1-2, the V gene TRBV7-2; D ambiguous. The germline gives CDR1 SGHTA, CDR2 FQGNSA. The CDR3 contains 13 residues. Trimming pared 2 bases from V and 10 bases from J, leaving 14 bases between. The DNA of the CDR3 is TGTGCCAGCAGCTTATATCTAACCGATTCCTACACCTTC. It encodes CASSLYLTDSYTF.

The chain is built from TRBV24-1 and TRBJ2-7; 7 bases fit TRBD1. Germline trimming cut 4 bases from V and 8 bases from J; bases unmatched to any gene: 13. CDR1 and CDR2 (germline): KGHDR, SFDVKD. The CDR3 covers 15 residues. CDR3 in amino acids: CATSDTGQPPIQQYF. CDR3 coding DNA: TGTGCCACCAGTGACACGGGACAGCCCCCTATCCAGCAGTACTTC.

The chain joins TRBV6-5 to TRBJ1-1; D is unclear. Germline V gene data show CDR1 as MNHEY and CDR2 as SVGAGI. Trimming left V 0 bases short and J 11 bases short, with 7 bases between. This CDR3 is built from 11 residues. CDR3 DNA sequence: TGTGCCAGCAGTTACTCTAAAAGGGCTTTCTTT. Translating gives CASSYSKRAFF.

The chain is built from TRBV15 and TRBJ1-2, with D possibly TRBD1 on 5 matching bases. In germline, CDR1 is LNHNV, CDR2 YYDKDF (reference sequence). The CDR3 loop spans 12 amino acids. V was trimmed by 1 base and J by 6 bases, leaving 6 bases between them. The CDR3 is CATSRGGDGYTF. CDR3 bases: TGTGCCACCAGCAGAGGGGGGGATGGCTACACCTTC.

The CDR3 nucleotides read TGTGCCAGCAGCCGTAAGGAGTCAGATACGCAGTATTTT. Protein sequence: CASSRKESDTQYF. The rearrangement links TRBV12-3 or TRBV12-4 to TRBJ2-3, with no clear D. The V end lost 6 bases, the J end lost 4 bases, and 11 bases lay between the germline ends. CDR3 size: 13 residues.

This chain joins TRBV7-9 and TRBJ1-2; TRBD1 might be the D (6 bases). Germline-derived CDR1 and CDR2 are SEHNR and FQNEAQ (reference sequence). CDR3 size: 15 residues. The V and J ends lost 6 bases and 8 bases respectively, with 22 bases between them. The CDR3 coding sequence is TGTGCCAGCAGTGATTTACGGGGGGCGAGTGGGGGCTACACCTTC. This gives the protein CASSDLRGASGGYTF.

The chain has TRBV5-1 and TRBJ1-6; D is unresolved. This CDR3 is 13 amino acids long. V was pared by 7 bases and J by 6 bases, with 11 bases between. Looked up from germline, CDR1 is SGHRS and CDR2 is YFSETQ. The CDR3: CASGYSLNSPLHF. DNA of the CDR3: TGCGCCAGCGGCTACAGCCTTAATTCACCCCTCCACTTT.

V gene TRBV20-1 combines with J gene TRBJ1-2; D is possibly TRBD1 (5 bases). Germline CDR1 reads DFQATT; CDR2 reads SNEGSKA (reference sequence). V shed 3 bases and J shed 8 bases, with 16 bases lying between them. The CDR3 length is 13 residues. The CDR3 loop is CSARIGGRQGYTF. The CDR3 nucleotides read TGCAGTGCTAGGATCGGGGGACGGCAGGGCTACACCTTC.

V gene TRBV20-1 combines with J gene TRBJ1-6; no firm D call. Trimming took 6 bases from V and 0 from J, leaving 12 bases between them. The CDR3 is 15 amino acids. Per the germline V gene, CDR1 is DFQATT and CDR2 is SNEGSKA (reference sequence). Here the CDR3 reads CSAPTESSYNSPLHF. DNA for the CDR3: TGCAGTGCACCTACAGAGAGCTCCTATAATTCACCCCTCCACTTT.

This clonotype was counted only a few times. The V call is TRBV7-2, the J call TRBJ1-5; D is unresolved. The germline V and J ends were trimmed by 0 bases and 10 bases, with 7 bases remaining between them. This CDR3 comprises 12 residues. The V gene's germline CDR1 is SGHTA and CDR2 FQGNSA. The CDR3 here is CASSLAGFPQHF. CDR3 nucleotide sequence: TGTGCCAGCAGCTTAGCCGGCTTTCCCCAGCATTTT.

This clonotype was detected a few times. The chain couples TRBV19 to TRBJ1-2; D is uncertain. With 7 bases removed from V and 4 bases from J, the gap between germline ends came to 10 bases. Germline CDR1 reads LNHDA; CDR2 reads SQIVND (reference sequence). The CDR3 extends over 12 amino acids. CDR3 bases: TGTGCCAGTATTGGAGAAGGCTATGGCTACACCTTC. Its translation: CASIGEGYGYTF.

V is TRBV2 and J is TRBJ2-2; tentatively, D is TRBD2 (6 bases). Trimming left V 8 bases short and J 1 base short, with 11 bases between. Germline lookup yields CDR1 SNHLY and CDR2 FYNNEI. The CDR3 spans 14 residues. CDR3 sequence reads: CASGRYENTGELFF. CDR3 nucleotides: TGTGCCAGCGGGAGGTATGAGAACACCGGGGAGCTGTTTTTT.

This clonotype came up a few times. This rearrangement joins TRBV20-1 to TRBJ1-5; a weak D match, TRBD1 (5 bases). The CDR3 is 15 amino acids. Looked up from germline, CDR1 is DFQATT and CDR2 is SNEGSKA (reference sequence). The V end lost 1 base, the J end lost 0 bases, and 10 bases lay between the germline ends. The CDR3 region is CSARVTDYSNQPQHF. For the CDR3, the DNA is TGCAGTGCTAGAGTGACAGACTATAGCAATCAGCCCCAGCATTTT.

In its sample, this clonotype was seen a few times. The genes are TRBV27 and TRBJ1-6; TRBD1 might be the D (5 bases). Germline CDR1 and CDR2: MNHEY and SMNVEV (reference sequence). The V and J ends lost 2 bases and 4 bases respectively, with 6 bases between them. CDR3 length: 14 amino acids. This CDR3 is CASSLEGYNSPLHF. CDR3 sequence (DNA): TGTGCCAGCAGTTTAGAGGGGTATAATTCACCCCTCCACTTT.

In this sample, this clonotype turned up a few times. The chain uses TRBV6-1 and TRBJ1-2, with 7 nucleotides matching TRBD1. Germline V lookup: CDR1 MNHNS, CDR2 SASEGT. The J segment lost 2 bases and the V segment lost 6 bases, leaving 3 bases of the junction unmatched. The CDR3 spans 13 residues. CDR3 sequence reads: CASRVGQNYGYTF. The CDR3 coding sequence is TGTGCCAGCAGGGTGGGACAGAACTATGGCTACACCTTC.

This chain uses TRBV11-3 with TRBJ2-7; tentatively, D is TRBD1 (6 bases). Germline V CDR1 and CDR2: SGHNT, YENEEA. V was cut by 8 bases and J by 3 bases, with 11 bases left in between. The CDR3 covers 12 residues. CDR3 protein: CASQGYGYEQYF. The DNA for the CDR3 is TGTGCCAGCCAGGGGTACGGCTACGAGCAGTACTTC.

This clonotype was counted a few times. The chain joins TRBV7-2 to TRBJ2-7; 9 nucleotides match TRBD2. The CDR3 extends over 14 amino acids. Germline V CDR1 and CDR2: SGHTA, FQGNSA. The V segment lost 8 bases and the J segment 3 bases; nucleotides outside the gene matches: 8. This CDR3 reads CASHVSGSIYEQYF. The CDR3 DNA reads as TGTGCCAGCCATGTTAGCGGGAGCATCTACGAGCAGTACTTC.

The chain is built from TRBV7-9 and TRBJ1-5; D is uncertain. The CDR3 spans 14 residues. Trimming took 7 bases from V and 4 from J, leaving 14 bases between them. Germline CDR1 and CDR2: SEHNR and FQNEAQ (reference sequence). The CDR3 loop is CASTTGQVNQPQHF. For the CDR3, the DNA is TGTGCCAGCACCACCGGGCAGGTTAATCAGCCCCAGCATTTT.

The gene calls are TRBV7-8 and TRBJ2-7, with TRBD2 matching over 11 bases. Germline V gene lookup returns CDR1 SGHVS and CDR2 FQNEAQ. J lost 6 bases, V lost 0 bases, and 4 bases had no gene match. The CDR3 consists of 15 residues. The CDR3 sequence: CASSLALAGVGEQYF. Written as DNA, the CDR3 is TGTGCCAGCAGCTTAGCACTAGCGGGAGTCGGCGAGCAGTACTTC.

There are a few counts of this clonotype. This sequence joins TRBV10-3 and TRBJ2-5; TRBD1 agrees at 7 bases. Per germline, CDR1 ENHRY and CDR2 SYGVKD. The CDR3 contains 15 residues. The V and J ends lost 5 bases and 1 base, in that order; junction bases with no gene match: 7. CDR3 protein: CAISPSGQSQETQYF. CDR3 DNA: TGTGCCATCAGTCCGTCGGGACAGTCCCAAGAGACCCAGTACTTC.

This clonotype occurred a few times. The chain is built from TRBV6-1 and TRBJ2-3; D remains ambiguous. Germline CDR1 reads MNHNS; CDR2 reads SASEGT. This CDR3 spans 14 amino acids. Trimming left V 4 bases short and J 1 base short, with 9 bases between. The CDR3 here is CASSAQAGTDTQYF. CDR3 DNA: TGTGCCAGCAGTGCCCAGGCAGGCACAGATACGCAGTATTTT.

The chain joins TRBV27 to TRBJ1-6, with no clear D. The ends were cut back, 4 bases at V and 7 bases at J, with 11 bases in the middle. Germline V gene data show CDR1 as MNHEY and CDR2 as SMNVEV (reference sequence). The CDR3 contains 14 residues. CDR3 bases: TGTGCCAGCAGTTATAGAGCAGCAAATTCACCCCTCCACTTT. This sequence encodes CASSYRAANSPLHF.

This clonotype was observed a handful of times. The CDR3 DNA is TGCAGCCCCCGGGAAGCCGGCACCGGGGAGCTGTTTTTT. Encoded protein: CSPREAGTGELFF. V gene TRBV20-1 combines with J gene TRBJ2-2, with D perhaps TRBD2 (5 bases). The germline V gene encodes CDR1 DFQATT and CDR2 SNEGSKA (reference sequence). There are 13 residues in the CDR3.